The clone carrying this T cell receptor beta chain was seen only a few times. Antigen: not known. The sample is drawn from a study of graft-versus-host responses after intestinal transplantation. From germline, CDR1 is MNHEY and CDR2 SMNVEV (reference sequence). There are 15 residues in the CDR3. V shed 5 bases and J 7 bases; nucleotides not matched to a gene: 8. Study results and limitations: The authors found GvH clones in recipient marrow, some appearing first in ileum or blood.

Profiling relied on immunoSEQ multiplex PCR, and the TCRdb table lists in-frame clones only, not all of them. Of about 39,000 clones in the sample, more than 80% were seen once. This chain connects TRBV27 to TRBJ1-6, with 7 bases lining up with TRBD1. The sequence derives from a human patient who received an intestinal transplant, so some T cells may come from the graft donor. This specimen consisted of PBMCs, obtained around 720 days after intestinal transplantation. This CDR3 is CASSPRQGLNSPLHF. The CDR3 DNA reads TGTGCCAGCAGTCCCCGACAGGGCCTCAATTCACCCCTCCACTTT.